Below, 5 T cell receptor beta chains from the same sample are listed, as sequenced in a study of T-cell memory formation after mild COVID-19. From the 5' RACE reads, TCRdb called clonotypes with MiXCR, one entry per CDR3 protein. The top ten hold less than 4% of the sample, which has 210,000 or so distinct CDR3 sequences, about 10% seen once. The material sequenced was PBMCs or a T cell subset sorted from them (not recorded which). The receptor set was obtained from a young man who had mild COVID-19 (a few samples of this study predate the infection). Cell type and time point are not known.

This clonotype occurred a few times. The chain links TRBV12-3 or TRBV12-4 to TRBJ2-3; 7 nucleotides line up with TRBD1. V lost 5 bases and J lost 3; bases outside the gene matches: 5. The CDR3 spans 14 residues. The CDR3 is CASSPQGQTDTQYF. The CDR3, as DNA: TGTGCCAGCAGTCCACAGGGACAGACAGATACGCAGTATTTT.

A few counts support this clonotype. The chain carries TRBV12-3 or TRBV12-4 and TRBJ2-3; TRBD1 aligns across 9 bases. With 6 bases clipped from V and 6 bases from J, the junction kept 1 base outside the gene matches. There are 12 residues in the CDR3. In DNA, the CDR3 is TGTGCCAGCAGCGACAGGGGGGATACGCAGTATTTT. Translated, it gives CASSDRGDTQYF.

This rearrangement joins TRBV11-2 to TRBJ2-2; 9 bases are a match to TRBD2. This CDR3 contains 14 residues. Germline CDR1 reads SGHAT; CDR2 reads FQNNGV. Trimming took 5 bases from V and 7 from J; bases not matched to a gene: 5. This CDR3 is CASSLERGVGELFF. The DNA of the CDR3 is TGTGCCAGCAGCCTCGAGCGGGGGGTCGGGGAGCTGTTTTTT.

This clonotype was observed a few times. The chain joins TRBV2 to TRBJ2-4; 9 bases map to TRBD1. Germline V CDR1 and CDR2: SNHLY, FYNNEI. V lost 8 bases to trimming and J lost 14 bases; unmatched junction nucleotides: 13. The CDR3 is 13 amino acids. The CDR3 protein is CASFIGQGTPEYF. CDR3 in DNA: TGTGCCAGCTTCATAGGACAGGGGACGCCCGAGTACTTC. Combining the CDR3 with reference TRBV2 and TRBJ2-4 gives the whole variable domain EPEVTQTPSHQVTQMGQEVILRCVPISNHLYFYWYRQILGQKVEFLVSFYNNEISEKSEIFDDQFSVERPDGSNFTLKIRSTKLEDSAMYFCASFIGQGTPEYFGAGTRLSVL.

This clonotype was detected a few times. The V gene is TRBV24-1, the J gene TRBJ2-5; TRBD1 aligns across 12 bases. Germline-derived CDR1 and CDR2 are KGHDR and SFDVKD. The CDR3 extends over 15 amino acids. V lost 4 bases, J lost 4 bases, and 3 bases stayed unmatched. The chain's CDR3 is CATSDPGQGAETQYF. The CDR3 DNA sequence: TGTGCCACCAGTGACCCGGGACAGGGGGCAGAGACCCAGTACTTC.